This T cell receptor beta chain was obtained from a study of control samples from healthy donors and cancer patients. Sequencing used immunoSEQ multiplex PCR; TCRdb keeps in-frame clones, though not all of them. The table shows some 30,000 clones, with 91% occurring only once. With 6 bases removed from V and 3 bases from J, the gap between germline ends came to 11 bases. From germline, CDR1 is SGHTA and CDR2 FQGNSA. The length of the CDR3 is 13 residues. The source is a man between 45 and 60 years old with lung cancer. Material for sequencing was PBMCs. This chain connects TRBV7-2 to TRBJ1-1; D unresolved. CDR3 region: CASRRQSDTEAFF. The CDR3 bases are TGTGCCAGCAGGCGACAATCGGACACTGAAGCTTTCTTT.